This T cell receptor (beta chain) came from a study of T-cell reconstitution after alpha-beta-depleted transplantation in children. With 2 bases removed from V and 2 bases from J, the gap between germline ends came to 8 bases. Germline V gene lookup returns CDR1 MNHNS and CDR2 SASEGT. The CDR3 covers 14 residues. Overall study results and limits: The origin of alpha-beta T cells about two months after transplant was reportedly several hundred expanded graft clones. High day-60 TCRbeta diversity in some patients came from surviving recipient T cells and thymic progenitors. Newly made T cells mostly supplied T-cell counts and diversity one year after transplant.

Unique molecular identifiers tagged the TCRbeta library. TCRdb re-analysed the PCR reads in MiXCR, keeping a single row per CDR3 protein. This table holds 700,000 to 950,000 distinct CDR3 sequences, 15% to 20% found once. This clonotype has more than one count but fewer than ten. No antigen is known for it. Material: PBMCs, mostly from graft donor cells, obtained 360 days after TCRalphabeta/CD19-depleted stem cell transplant. The rearrangement joins TRBV6-1 to TRBJ2-3, with no clear D. The TCR originated in a male patient aged 10 to 17 who had a stem cell transplant for acute lymphoblastic leukemia, so the T cells may come from the graft donor. The CDR3 protein is CASSEWGPTDTQYF. The CDR3 DNA follows: TGTGCCAGCAGTGAATGGGGTCCCACAGATACGCAGTATTTT.